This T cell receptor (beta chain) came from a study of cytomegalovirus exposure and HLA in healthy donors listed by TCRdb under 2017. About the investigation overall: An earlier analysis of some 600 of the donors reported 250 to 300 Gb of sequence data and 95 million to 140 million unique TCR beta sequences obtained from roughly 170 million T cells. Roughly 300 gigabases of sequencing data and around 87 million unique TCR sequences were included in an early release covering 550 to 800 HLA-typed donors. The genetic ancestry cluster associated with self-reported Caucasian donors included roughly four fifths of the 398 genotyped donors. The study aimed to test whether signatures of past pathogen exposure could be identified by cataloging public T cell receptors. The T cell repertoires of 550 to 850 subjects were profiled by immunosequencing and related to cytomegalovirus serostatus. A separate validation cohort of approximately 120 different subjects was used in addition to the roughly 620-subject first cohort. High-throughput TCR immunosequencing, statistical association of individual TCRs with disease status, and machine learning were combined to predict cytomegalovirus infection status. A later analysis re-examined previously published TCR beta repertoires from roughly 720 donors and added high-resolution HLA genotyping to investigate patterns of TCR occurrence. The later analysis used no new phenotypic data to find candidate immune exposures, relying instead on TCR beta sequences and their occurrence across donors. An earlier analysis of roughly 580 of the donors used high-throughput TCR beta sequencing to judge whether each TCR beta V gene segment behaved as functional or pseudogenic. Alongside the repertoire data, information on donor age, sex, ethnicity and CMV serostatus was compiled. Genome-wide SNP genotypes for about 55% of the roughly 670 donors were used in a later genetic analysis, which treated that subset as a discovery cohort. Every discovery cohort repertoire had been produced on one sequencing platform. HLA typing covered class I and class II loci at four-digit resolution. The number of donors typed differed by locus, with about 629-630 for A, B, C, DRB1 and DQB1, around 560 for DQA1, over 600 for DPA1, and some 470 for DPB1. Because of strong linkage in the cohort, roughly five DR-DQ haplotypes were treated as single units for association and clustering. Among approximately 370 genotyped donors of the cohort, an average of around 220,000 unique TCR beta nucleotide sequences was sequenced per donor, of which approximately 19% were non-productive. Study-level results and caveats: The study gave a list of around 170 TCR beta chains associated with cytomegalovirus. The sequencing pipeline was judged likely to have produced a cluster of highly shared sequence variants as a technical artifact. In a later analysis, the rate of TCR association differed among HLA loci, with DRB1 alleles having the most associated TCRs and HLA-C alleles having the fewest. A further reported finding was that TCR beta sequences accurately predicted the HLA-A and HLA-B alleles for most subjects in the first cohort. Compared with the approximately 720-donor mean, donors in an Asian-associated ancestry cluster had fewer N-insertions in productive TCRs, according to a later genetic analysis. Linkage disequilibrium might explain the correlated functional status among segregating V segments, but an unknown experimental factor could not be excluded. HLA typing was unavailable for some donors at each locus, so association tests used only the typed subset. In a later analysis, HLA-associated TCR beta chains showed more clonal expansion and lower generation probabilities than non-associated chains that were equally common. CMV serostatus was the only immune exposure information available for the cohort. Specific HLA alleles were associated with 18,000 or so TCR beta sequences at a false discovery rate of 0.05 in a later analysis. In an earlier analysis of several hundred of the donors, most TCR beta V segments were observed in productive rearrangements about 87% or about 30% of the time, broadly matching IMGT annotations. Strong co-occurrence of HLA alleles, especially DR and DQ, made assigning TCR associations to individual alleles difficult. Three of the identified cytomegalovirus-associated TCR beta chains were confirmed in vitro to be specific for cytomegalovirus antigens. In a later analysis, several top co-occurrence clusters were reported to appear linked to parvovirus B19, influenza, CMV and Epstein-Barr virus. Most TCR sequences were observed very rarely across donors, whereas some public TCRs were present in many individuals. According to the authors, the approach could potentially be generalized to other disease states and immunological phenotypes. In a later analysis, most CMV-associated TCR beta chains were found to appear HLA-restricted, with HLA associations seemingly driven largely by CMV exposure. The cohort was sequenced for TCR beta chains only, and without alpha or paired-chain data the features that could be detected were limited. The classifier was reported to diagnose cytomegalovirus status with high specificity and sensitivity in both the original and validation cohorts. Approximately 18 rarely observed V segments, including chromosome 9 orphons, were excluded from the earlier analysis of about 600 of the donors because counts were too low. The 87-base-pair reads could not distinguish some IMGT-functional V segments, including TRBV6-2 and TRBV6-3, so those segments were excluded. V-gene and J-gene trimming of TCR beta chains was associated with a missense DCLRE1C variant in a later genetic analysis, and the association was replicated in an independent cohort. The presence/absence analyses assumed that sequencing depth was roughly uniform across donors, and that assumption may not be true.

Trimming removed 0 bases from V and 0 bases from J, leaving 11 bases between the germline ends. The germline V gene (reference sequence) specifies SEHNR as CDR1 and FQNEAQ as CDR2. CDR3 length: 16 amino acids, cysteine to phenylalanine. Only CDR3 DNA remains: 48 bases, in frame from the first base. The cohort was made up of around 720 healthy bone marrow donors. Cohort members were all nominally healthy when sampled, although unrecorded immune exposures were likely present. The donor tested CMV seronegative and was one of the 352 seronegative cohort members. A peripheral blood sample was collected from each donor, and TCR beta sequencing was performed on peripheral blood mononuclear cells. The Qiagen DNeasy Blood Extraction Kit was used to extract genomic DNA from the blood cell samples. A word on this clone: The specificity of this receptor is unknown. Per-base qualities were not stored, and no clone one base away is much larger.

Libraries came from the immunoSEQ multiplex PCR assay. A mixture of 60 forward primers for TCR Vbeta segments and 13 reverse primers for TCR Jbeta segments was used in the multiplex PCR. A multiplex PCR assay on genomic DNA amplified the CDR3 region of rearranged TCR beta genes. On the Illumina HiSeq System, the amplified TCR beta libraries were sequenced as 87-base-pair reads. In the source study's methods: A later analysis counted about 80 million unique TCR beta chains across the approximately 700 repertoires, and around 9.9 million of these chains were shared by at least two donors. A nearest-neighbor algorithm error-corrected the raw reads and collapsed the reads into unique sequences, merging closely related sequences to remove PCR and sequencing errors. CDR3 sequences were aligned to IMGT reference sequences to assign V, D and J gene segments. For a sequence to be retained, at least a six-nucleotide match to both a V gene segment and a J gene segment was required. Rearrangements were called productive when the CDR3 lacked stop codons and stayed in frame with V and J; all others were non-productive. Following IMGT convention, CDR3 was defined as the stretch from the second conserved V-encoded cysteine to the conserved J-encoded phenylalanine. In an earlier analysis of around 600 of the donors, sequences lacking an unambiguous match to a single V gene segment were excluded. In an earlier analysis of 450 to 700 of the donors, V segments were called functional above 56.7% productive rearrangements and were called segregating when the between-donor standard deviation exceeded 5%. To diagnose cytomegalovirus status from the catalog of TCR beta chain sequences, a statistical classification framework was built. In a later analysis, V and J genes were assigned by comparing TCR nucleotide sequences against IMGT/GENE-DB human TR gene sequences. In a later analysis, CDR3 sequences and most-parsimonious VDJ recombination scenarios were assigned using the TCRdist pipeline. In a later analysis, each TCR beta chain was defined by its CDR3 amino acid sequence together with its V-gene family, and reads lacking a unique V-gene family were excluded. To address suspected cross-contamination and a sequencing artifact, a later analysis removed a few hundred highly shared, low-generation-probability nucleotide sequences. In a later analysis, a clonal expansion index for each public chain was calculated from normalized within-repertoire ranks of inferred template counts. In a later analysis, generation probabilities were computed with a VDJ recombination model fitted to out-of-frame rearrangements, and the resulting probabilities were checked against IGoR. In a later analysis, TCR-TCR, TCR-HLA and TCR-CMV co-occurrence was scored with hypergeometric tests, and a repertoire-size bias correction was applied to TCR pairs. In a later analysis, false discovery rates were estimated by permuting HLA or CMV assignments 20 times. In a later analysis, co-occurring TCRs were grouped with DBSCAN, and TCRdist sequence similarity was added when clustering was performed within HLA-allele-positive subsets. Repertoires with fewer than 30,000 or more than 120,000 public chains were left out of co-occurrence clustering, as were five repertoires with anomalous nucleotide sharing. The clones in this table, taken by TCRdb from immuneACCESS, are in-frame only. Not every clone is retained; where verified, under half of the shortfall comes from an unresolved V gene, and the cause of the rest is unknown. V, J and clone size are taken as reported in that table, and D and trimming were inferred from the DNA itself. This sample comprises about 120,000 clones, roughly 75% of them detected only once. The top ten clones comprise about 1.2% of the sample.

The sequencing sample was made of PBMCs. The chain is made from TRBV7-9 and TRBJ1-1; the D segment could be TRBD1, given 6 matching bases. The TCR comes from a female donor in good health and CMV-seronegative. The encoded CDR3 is CASSLAGHDMNTEAFF. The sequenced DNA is TGTGCCAGCAGCTTAGCGGGACACGACATGAACACTGAAGCTTTCTTT.